This paragraph covers one TCR beta chain sequence. Its antigen is as yet unknown. This sample was included in a study of shared clonotypes between healthy human individuals. Findings of the study overall: The expectation was that sequencing depth would affect clonotype sharing among donors. Genetic and exposure-history diversity was limited by the small donor number.

Trimming removed 0 bases at V and 1 base at J, with 8 bases between. Germline CDR1 SGHTA, CDR2 FQGNSA. The CDR3 is 15 residues long. Unsorted PBMC DNA went through sequencing on ten immunoSEQ deep assay plates. Only in-frame clones appear in the TCRdb table, and some are missing; sequencing was by immunoSEQ multiplex PCR. The top ten clones hold under 15% of a sample with some 510,000 clones, 79% of them seen once. Recent vaccinations or acute infections were absent in the healthy HIV-negative adult donors. The sample comprised PBMCs. The sequence came from a woman in her thirties or forties in good health. Some clones in this sample may be carry-over from other donors' samples. The chain carries TRBV7-2 and TRBJ2-3; TRBD2 might be the D (5 bases). The CDR3 nucleotides read TGTGCCAGCAGCTTAGCGGCGGGCCGCACAGATACGCAGTATTTT. This translates into CASSLAAGRTDTQYF.